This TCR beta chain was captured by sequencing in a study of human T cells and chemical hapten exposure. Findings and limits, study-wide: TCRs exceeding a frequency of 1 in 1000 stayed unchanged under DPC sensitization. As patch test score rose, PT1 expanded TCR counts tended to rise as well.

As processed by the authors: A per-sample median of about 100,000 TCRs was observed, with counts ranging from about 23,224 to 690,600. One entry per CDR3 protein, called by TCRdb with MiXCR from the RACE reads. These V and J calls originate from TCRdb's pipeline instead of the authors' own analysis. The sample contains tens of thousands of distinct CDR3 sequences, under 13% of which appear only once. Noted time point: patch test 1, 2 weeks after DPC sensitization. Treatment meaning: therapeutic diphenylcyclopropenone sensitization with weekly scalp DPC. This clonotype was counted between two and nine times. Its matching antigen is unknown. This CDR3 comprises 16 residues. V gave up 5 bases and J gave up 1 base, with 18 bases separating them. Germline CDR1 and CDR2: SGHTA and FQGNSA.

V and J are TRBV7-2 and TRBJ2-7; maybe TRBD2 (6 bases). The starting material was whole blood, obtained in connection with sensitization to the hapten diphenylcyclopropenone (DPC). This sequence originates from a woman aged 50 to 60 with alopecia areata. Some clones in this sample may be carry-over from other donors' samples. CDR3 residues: CASSVGGHRPSYEQYF. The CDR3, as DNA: TGTGCCAGCAGCGTCGGGGGTCACCGCCCTTCCTACGAGCAGTACTTC.